The clone carrying this TCR beta chain was seen only once. This entry comes from a study of patients and donors after allogeneic stem cell transplantation. Each CDR3 protein gets one entry after TCRdb re-called the RT-PCR reads with MiXCR. The sample yields over 150,000 distinct CDR3 sequences, 30% seen once. Trimming pared 11 bases from V and 2 bases from J, leaving 13 bases between. Germline CDR1 reads MNHEY; CDR2 reads SVGAGI. This CDR3 comprises 12 residues. Sequenced sample: blood, either unsorted or a sorted T cell fraction (not recorded which). This chain links TRBV6-5 with TRBJ2-7; D may be TRBD1 or TRBD2 (5 bases each). The receptor's source is a human donor who was either an allogeneic HSCT recipient or a stem cell or donor lymphocyte infusion donor (not recorded which). It is not recorded whose cells these are; they may come from a transplant donor. Here the CDR3 reads CAGGPHPYEQYF. The CDR3, as DNA: TGTGCCGGGGGTCCTCACCCCTACGAGCAGTACTTC.